A selection of T cell receptor beta chains follows, all from one sample in a study of spatial heterogeneity in lung cancer. Via MiXCR, TCRdb re-called the 5' RACE reads, giving one row per CDR3 protein. Here the sample spans 7,000 or so distinct CDR3 sequences, over 15% being singletons. The sample here was lung tumor tissue, taken at surgery. The source of these receptors is a female donor with early-stage non-small cell lung cancer. The CDR3 runs from the conserved cysteine through the conserved F or W. Each record gives: D gene, J gene, clone size, V gene, CDR3 DNA, CDR3 protein. D genes are given only for firm matches. Only part of the rows carry a size: once, few, many, or a class if the clone is expanded.

TRBD2 TRBJ2-1 - TRBV10-2 TGCGCCAGCAGTTATAGGAGCGGGGACTCCTACAATGAGCAGTTCTTC CASSYRSGDSYNEQFF
- TRBJ1-6 - TRBV2 TGTGCCAGCAGTGGGACAGCTGATAATTCACCCCTCCACTTT CASSGTADNSPLHF
- TRBJ1-2 few TRBV7-3 TGTGCCAGCAGCCTAAACGGGGCTAATGGCTACACCTTC CASSLNGANGYTF
- TRBJ1-1 - TRBV7-2 TGTGCCAGCAATGGACAGATGAACACTGAAGCTTTCTTT CASNGQMNTEAFF
TRBD1 TRBJ2-1 large TRBV3-1 TGTGCCAGCAGCCAGGCCGGACAGGGGGACAATGAGCAGTTCTTC CASSQAGQGDNEQFF
- TRBJ1-2 few TRBV7-2 TGTGCCAGCAGCTTAGATACGGCTGGCTACACCTTC CASSLDTAGYTF
TRBD2 TRBJ2-5 - TRBV29-1 TGCAGCGTGCCTTGGCGGGGGGAGACCCAGTACTTC CSVPWRGETQYF
TRBD1 TRBJ1-1 few TRBV30 TGTGCCTGGAGGGGACAGGGGGACACTGAAGCTTTCTTT CAWRGQGDTEAFF
- TRBJ2-7 few TRBV7-2 TGTGCCAGCAGCTTTATGGCGGCCCTGAGCTCCTACGAGCAGTACTTC CASSFMAALSSYEQYF
- TRBJ1-6 few TRBV5-1 TGCGCCAGCAGCTTGGAAGGGGGGCTTGGGTCACCCCTCCACTTT CASSLEGGLGSPLHF
- TRBJ1-2 few TRBV2 TGTGCCAGCAGTGAGATCGGCCGGCTAGCTAACTATGGCTACACCTTC CASSEIGRLANYGYTF
TRBD1 TRBJ1-2 - TRBV28 TGTGCCAGCAGTTCGAGGACAGGGTTGGGCTACACCTTC CASSSRTGLGYTF
- TRBJ2-3 few TRBV29-1 TGCAGCTTGAGGCCGGATTCTAGCACAGATACGCAGTATTTT CSLRPDSSTDTQYF
TRBD2 TRBJ2-1 - TRBV13 TGTGCCAGCAGCTTTAGCGGGGGGGCTAATGAGCAGTTCTTC CASSFSGGANEQFF
- TRBJ1-1 medium-sized TRBV9 TGTGCCAGCACCAATCTCCGGGACATGGACACTGAAGCTTTCTTT CASTNLRDMDTEAFF
- TRBJ1-4 - TRBV2 TGTGCCAGCAGTGAACTGATTGAAAAACTGTTTTTT CASSELIEKLFF
TRBD1 TRBJ2-5 few TRBV12-3/TRBV12-4 TGTGCCAGCAGTTCCAGACAGGGGGCAGAGACCCAGTACTTC CASSSRQGAETQYF
- TRBJ2-3 few TRBV7-8 TGTGCCAGCAGCATCACAGATACGCAGTATTTT CASSITDTQYF
- TRBJ1-2 medium-sized TRBV7-2 TGTGCCAGCAGCTTAGACATCGGCAATAACTATGGCTACACCTTC CASSLDIGNNYGYTF
TRBD1 TRBJ2-7 few TRBV7-2 TGTGCCAGCAGCTTAGGAGGGACAGGGGCCTACGAGCAGTACTTC CASSLGGTGAYEQYF
- TRBJ1-1 medium-sized TRBV7-9 TGTGCCAGCAGCCAAGGGACCAACACTGAAGCTTTCTTT CASSQGTNTEAFF
- TRBJ1-4 - TRBV5-1 TGCGCCAGCAGCTTGGGACGGGAAAAACTGTTTTTT CASSLGREKLFF
TRBD1 TRBJ2-7 few TRBV28 TGTGCCAGCGGCCTGACAGGGGGCTCCTACGAGCAGTACTTC CASGLTGGSYEQYF
TRBD1 TRBJ2-7 medium-sized TRBV20-1 TGCAGTGCTAGAGTCGGGACAGCCGGCTACGAGCAGTACTTC CSARVGTAGYEQYF
- TRBJ2-5 medium-sized TRBV7-9 TGTGCCAGCAGCCCCCCCCAAGCTGGCGGGGAGACCCAGTACTTC CASSPPQAGGETQYF
- TRBJ2-3 few TRBV3-1 TGTGCCAGCAGCCAAGATCCCCCGGGAGCTGCCACAGATACGCAGTATTTT CASSQDPPGAATDTQYF
- TRBJ2-1 - TRBV7-2 TGTGCCAGCAGCTTAGAGGCTAGTCCGGATGAGCAGTTCTTC CASSLEASPDEQFF
- TRBJ2-3 few TRBV4-3 TGCGCCAGCAGCCACCTCAAGGAGGGGGCCCTCCTGGCAGATACGCAGTATTTT CASSHLKEGALLADTQYF
TRBD1 TRBJ1-2 few TRBV7-8 TGTGCCAGCAGCTCAGGGACAGGGGGAAGCTATGGCTACACCTTC CASSSGTGGSYGYTF
TRBD2 TRBJ2-1 - TRBV5-1 TGCGCCAGCAGACGGTTACTAGCGGGGGACGATGAGCAGTTCTTC CASRRLLAGDDEQFF
- TRBJ2-5 large TRBV7-8 TGTGCCAGCAGCTTAGCCGGGTCCAGGGTGGAAGAGACCCAGTACTTC CASSLAGSRVEETQYF
TRBD1 TRBJ2-2 - TRBV11-2 TGTGCCAGCAGCTCGACCGGGACAGGGGGCCACACCGGGGAGCTGTTTTTT CASSSTGTGGHTGELFF
- TRBJ2-7 - TRBV12-3/TRBV12-4 TGTGCCAGCAGTTTTTCTGGGGGCGACTACGAGCAGTACTTC CASSFSGGDYEQYF